One sample yielded the 15 T cell receptor beta chains listed below, sequenced in a study of beta chain features in type 1 diabetes. No antigen is known for these receptors. Study outcomes and limitations: Moderately but significantly shorter TCRB CDR3s were found in Type 1 diabetes patients in all four CD4+ subsets.

Expressed TCRB transcripts were sequenced because the entire RNA isolate underwent reverse transcription. Clones were read by immunoSEQ multiplex PCR, and TCRdb kept only the in-frame ones, dropping some. The table includes hundreds of thousands of clones, over 12% detected once. Sequencing used naive CD4+ T cells from blood. These receptors all come from a man aged 18-30 years with type 1 diabetes.

The chain has TRBV4-2 and TRBJ2-1; TRBD2 aligns across 13 bases. The CDR3 is 16 amino acids. Germline V CDR1 and CDR2: LGHNA, YNFKEQ. The V segment lost 0 bases and the J segment 9 bases; nucleotides outside the gene matches: 5. CDR3 region: CASSQELAGGPSEQFF. CDR3 DNA: TGTGCCAGCAGCCAAGAACTAGCGGGGGGGCCCAGTGAGCAGTTCTTC.

This clone was seen more than once but under ten times. The chain uses TRBV7-9 and TRBJ2-1, with D tentatively TRBD1 or TRBD2 (5 bases each). The CDR3 consists of 12 residues. Trimming removed 6 bases at V and 10 bases at J, with 13 bases between. CDR1 SEHNR and CDR2 FQNEAQ come from the germline V gene (reference sequence). The CDR3 loop is CASSRDLWEQFF. The CDR3 DNA reads as TGTGCCAGCAGTCGGGACCTCTGGGAGCAGTTCTTC.

The rearrangement uses TRBV7-9 and TRBJ1-1; TRBD1 agrees at 8 bases. This CDR3 region has 14 residues. CDR1 and CDR2 (germline): SEHNR, FQNEAQ (reference sequence). J gave up 1 base and V 5 bases, and 3 bases lay outside the gene matches. CDR3 loop: CASSRTGTNTEAFF. The CDR3 nucleotides are TGTGCCAGCAGCAGGACAGGGACGAACACTGAAGCTTTCTTT.

This clone has a handful of counts. This chain links TRBV7-9 with TRBJ2-1; 12 nucleotides match TRBD2. CDR1 is SEHNR, CDR2 FQNEAQ, per germline (reference sequence). The J segment lost 4 bases and the V segment lost 3 bases, leaving 7 bases of the junction unmatched. This CDR3 comprises 17 residues. The CDR3 DNA reads as TGTGCCAGCAGCTTCCTCGGGCTAGCGGGAGGGTACAATGAGCAGTTCTTC. Translating gives CASSFLGLAGGYNEQFF. Full variable domain (missing parts from reference TRBV7-9 and TRBJ2-1): DTGVSQNPRHKITKRGQNVTFRCDPISEHNRLYWYRQTLGQGPEFLTYFQNEAQLEKSRLLSDRFSAERPKGSFSTLEIQRTEQGDSAMYLCASSFLGLAGGYNEQFFGPGTRLTVL.

The rearrangement uses TRBV14 and TRBJ1-2, with D tentatively TRBD1 (6 bases). Germline values: CDR1 SGHDN, CDR2 FVKESK. Trimming shortened V by 3 bases and J by 6 bases, and 14 bases separated the two germline ends. The CDR3 is 14 amino acids. Written as DNA, the CDR3 is TGTGCCAGCAGCCAGATGACAGGAGGGGATGGCTACACCTTC. Translation: CASSQMTGGDGYTF.

A few counts support this clone. This chain joins TRBV30 and TRBJ2-2, with D tentatively TRBD1 (5 bases). The CDR3 has 14 residues. CDR1 GTSNPN and CDR2 SVGIG come from the germline V gene (reference sequence). With 3 bases removed from V and 3 bases from J, the gap between germline ends came to 11 bases. The CDR3 sequence is CAWSLVRDTGELFF. CDR3 in DNA: TGTGCCTGGAGCCTTGTCAGGGACACCGGGGAGCTGTTTTTT.

This clone occurred a few times. The V call is TRBV5-6, the J call TRBJ1-1, with D hard to call. The germline V gene encodes CDR1 SGHDT and CDR2 YYEEEE. The V gene lost 1 base and the J gene lost 4 bases, with 11 bases spanning the gap. The CDR3 totals 14 residues. The DNA of the CDR3 is TGTGCCAGCAGCTTGCTCGCCAGAGTCACTGAAGCTTTCTTT. Translation: CASSLLARVTEAFF.

J is TRBJ2-7 and V is TRBV27; TRBD2 aligns across 7 bases. The germline CDR1 and CDR2 sequences are MNHEY and SMNVEV (reference sequence). The CDR3 covers 16 residues. The V segment lost 5 bases and the J segment 4 bases; nucleotides outside the gene matches: 14. This chain's CDR3 is CASSRGGLGTTYEQYF. DNA of the CDR3: TGTGCCAGCAGTCGAGGAGGTCTCGGGACTACATACGAGCAGTACTTC.

This clone turned up a few times. V gene TRBV6-6 combines with J gene TRBJ2-7, with a possible D match to TRBD1 (5 bases). The germline V and J ends were trimmed by 2 bases and 2 bases, with 10 bases remaining between them. Per the germline V gene, CDR1 is MNHNY and CDR2 is SVGAGI (reference sequence). This CDR3 contains 14 residues. Written as DNA, the CDR3 is TGTGCCAGCAGTTACCCCAGGGAAGCCTACGAGCAGTACTTC. Residues: CASSYPREAYEQYF.

This clone was found a few times. The CDR3: CASSQIGETQYF. CDR3 in DNA: TGTGCCAGCAGCCAAATAGGAGAGACCCAGTACTTC. This rearrangement joins TRBV7-9 to TRBJ2-5, with D hard to call. This CDR3 is 12 amino acids long. Germline V CDR1 and CDR2: SEHNR, FQNEAQ (reference sequence). Trimming left V 5 bases short and J 4 bases short, with 8 bases between. The complete variable domain, with remaining parts taken from reference TRBV7-9 and TRBJ2-5, reads DTGVSQNPRHKITKRGQNVTFRCDPISEHNRLYWYRQTLGQGPEFLTYFQNEAQLEKSRLLSDRFSAERPKGSFSTLEIQRTEQGDSAMYLCASSQIGETQYFGPGTRLLVL.

The rearrangement joins TRBV19 to TRBJ2-1; D is possibly TRBD2 (6 bases). CDR1 and CDR2 (germline): LNHDA, SQIVND (reference sequence). CDR3 size: 15 residues. Trimming shortened V by 4 bases and J by 9 bases, and 19 bases separated the two germline ends. CDR3 sequence (DNA): TGTGCCAGTAGTACCAACGCGGGGAGTATAGGTGAGCAGTTCTTC. It encodes CASSTNAGSIGEQFF.

This clone was counted only a few times. V gene TRBV25-1 combines with J gene TRBJ1-1; unclear D gene. V dropped 6 bases and J dropped 8 bases, with 16 bases sitting between them. Germline CDR1 MGHDK, CDR2 SYGVNS. The length of the CDR3 is 13 residues. CDR3 in amino acids: CASSLGEVSEAFF. Here the CDR3 DNA reads TGTGCCAGCAGCCTCGGGGAAGTATCCGAAGCTTTCTTT. The full variable domain, rest sourced from reference TRBV25-1 and TRBJ1-1, is EADIYQTPRYLVIGTGKKITLECSQTMGHDKMYWYQQDPGMELHLIHYSYGVNSTEKGDLSSESTVSRIRTEHFPLTLESARPSHTSQYLCASSLGEVSEAFFGQGTRLTVV.

The chain has TRBV9 and TRBJ2-7; 12 bases map to TRBD2. Germline V gene sequence: CDR1 SGDLS, CDR2 YYNGEE. J lost 4 bases, V lost 4 bases, and 3 bases had no gene match. The CDR3 runs 14 residues. The chain's CDR3 is CASSTGTSGYEQYF. CDR3 nucleotide sequence: TGTGCCAGCAGCACCGGGACTAGCGGGTACGAGCAGTACTTC. Full variable domain (missing parts from reference TRBV9 and TRBJ2-7): DSGVTQTPKHLITATGQRVTLRCSPRSGDLSVYWYQQSLDQGLQFLIQYYNGEERAKGNILERFSAQQFPDLHSELNLSSLELGDSALYFCASSTGTSGYEQYFGPGTRLTVT.

This clone was recorded only once. The rearrangement joins TRBV5-1 to TRBJ2-7, with TRBD2 matching 10 bases. With 5 bases clipped from V and 4 bases from J, the junction kept 6 bases outside the gene matches. The CDR3 consists of 14 residues. CDR1 and CDR2 from the germline V gene are SGHRS and YFSETQ. As DNA, the CDR3 is TGCGCCAGCAGAGCAGGACTAGCGGATTACGAGCAGTACTTC. It encodes CASRAGLADYEQYF.

This sequence joins TRBV7-2 and TRBJ2-4; 8 bases align to TRBD1. Germline values: CDR1 SGHTA, CDR2 FQGNSA. V lost 6 bases and J lost 0; bases outside the gene matches: 7. The CDR3 covers 16 residues. CDR3 in DNA: TGTGCCAGCAGTCAGCAGGGGGCTCTAGCCAAAAACATTCAGTACTTC. Protein sequence: CASSQQGALAKNIQYF.